Below, 21 T cell receptor beta chains from the same sample are listed, as sequenced in a study of blood T cell repertoires in COVID-19. Profiled with immunoSEQ multiplex PCR; TCRdb holds only in-frame clones, not every one. The sample includes about 210,000 clones, around four fifths seen only once; the top ten take less than 8%. The sequenced sample consisted of peripheral blood. Source of these receptors: a woman between 50 and 59 years old with active or convalescent COVID-19.

This clone came up once. The CDR3 DNA reads as TGTGCCAGCAGCGCGGGACTAGCCCAGTACCAAGAGACCCAGTACTTC. Residues: CASSAGLAQYQETQYF. J is TRBJ2-5 and V is TRBV5-4; 9 bases are shared with TRBD2. The germline V gene encodes CDR1 SGHNT and CDR2 YYREEE (reference sequence). Trimming at V came to 4 bases and at J to 0 bases, leaving 7 bases not matched to a gene. This CDR3 contains 16 residues.

The chain joins TRBV2 to TRBJ1-1; tentative D call: TRBD1 (5 bases). In germline, CDR1 is SNHLY, CDR2 FYNNEI. The V end lost 1 base, the J end lost 4 bases, and 13 bases lay between the germline ends. The CDR3 runs to 15 residues. CDR3: CASSEGGGGTTEAFF. The CDR3 region has the DNA TGTGCCAGCAGTGAAGGGGGGGGAGGTACCACTGAAGCTTTCTTT.

The chain carries TRBV19 and TRBJ1-1; TRBD1 is a possible D gene (5 bases). Germline CDR1 and CDR2: LNHDA and SQIVND (reference sequence). Trimming left V 4 bases short and J 1 base short, with 13 bases between. The CDR3 covers 15 residues. The CDR3 loop reads CASSTQTDRNTEAFF. The CDR3 bases are TGTGCCAGTAGTACCCAGACAGACCGGAACACTGAAGCTTTCTTT.

This chain links TRBV9 with TRBJ2-3, with unresolved D. The germline CDR1 and CDR2 sequences are SGDLS and YYNGEE. The CDR3 consists of 16 residues. V gave up 0 bases and J gave up 0 bases, with 11 bases separating them. This CDR3 is CASSVAGGFSTDTQYF. Written as DNA, the CDR3 is TGTGCCAGCAGCGTAGCTGGCGGCTTCAGCACAGATACGCAGTATTTT.

V and J are TRBV6-4 and TRBJ1-5; the match to TRBD1 covers 7 bases. The CDR3 runs to 14 residues. CDR1 MRHNA and CDR2 SNTAGT come from the germline V gene. V lost 8 bases to trimming and J lost 5 bases; unmatched junction nucleotides: 9. DNA of the CDR3: TGTGCCAGCCGACCTGGGACAGTTTATCAGCCCCAGCATTTT. Its translation: CASRPGTVYQPQHF.

The gene calls are TRBV10-3 and TRBJ2-2, with TRBD1 identical over 7 bases. Germline V gives CDR1 ENHRY, CDR2 SYGVKD. The V segment lost 4 bases and the J segment 2 bases; nucleotides outside the gene matches: 1. This CDR3 contains 14 residues. The CDR3 is CAISGDRNTGELFF. As DNA, the CDR3 is TGTGCCATCAGTGGGGACAGAAACACCGGGGAGCTGTTTTTT.

The V gene is TRBV5-6, the J gene TRBJ1-6; TRBD1 matches at 8 bases. CDR3 length: 17 amino acids. Trimming took 4 bases from V and 1 from J; bases not matched to a gene: 7. Germline V gives CDR1 SGHDT, CDR2 YYEEEE. CDR3 residues: CASSVTGGRSYNSPLHF. The CDR3 DNA sequence: TGTGCCAGCAGCGTAACAGGGGGGAGATCCTATAATTCACCCCTCCACTTT. Using reference TRBV5-6 and TRBJ1-6 for the parts outside the CDR3, the full variable domain is DAGVTQSPTHLIKTRGQQVTLRCSPKSGHDTVSWYQQALGQGPQFIFQYYEEEERQRGNFPDRFSGHQFPNYSSELNVNALLLGDSALYLCASSVTGGRSYNSPLHFGNGTRLTVT.

V is TRBV2 and J is TRBJ2-4; D is possibly TRBD1 (6 bases). Germline lookup yields CDR1 SNHLY and CDR2 FYNNEI. The CDR3 loop spans 16 amino acids. Trimming stripped 5 bases from V and 1 base from J, with 15 bases between. The CDR3 loop reads CASSQDQGNAKNIQYF. CDR3 sequence (DNA): TGTGCCAGCAGTCAAGATCAGGGGAATGCCAAAAACATTCAGTACTTC.

The V and J genes are TRBV18 and TRBJ1-5, with 8 bases identical to TRBD1. The V gene's germline CDR1 is KGHSH and CDR2 LQKENI. The CDR3 extends over 14 amino acids. V shed 3 bases, J shed 7 bases, and the junction held 5 bases outside the gene matches. CDR3 sequence: CASSPDRVGQPQHF. The CDR3 nucleotides read TGTGCCAGCTCACCGGACAGGGTGGGCCAGCCCCAGCATTTT.

The genes are TRBV9 and TRBJ1-2, with a possible D match to TRBD1 (5 bases). The germline V gene encodes CDR1 SGDLS and CDR2 YYNGEE. Trimming left V 3 bases short and J 3 bases short, with 12 bases between. This CDR3 comprises 14 residues. This CDR3 is CASSAWGGDYGYTF. The CDR3, as DNA: TGTGCCAGCAGCGCCTGGGGGGGTGACTATGGCTACACCTTC.

This clone was seen more than once but under ten times. The genes are TRBV28 and TRBJ1-5, with D possibly TRBD1 on 5 matching bases. Germline V gives CDR1 MDHEN, CDR2 SYDVKM. The CDR3 totals 15 residues. V dropped 7 bases and J dropped 5 bases, with 18 bases sitting between them. DNA for the CDR3: TGTGCCAGCACCCCCCGGGCAGGGAAGGATCAGCCCCAGCATTTT. This sequence encodes CASTPRAGKDQPQHF.

The chain couples TRBV24-1 to TRBJ2-5, with D possibly TRBD2 on 5 matching bases. V was pared by 0 bases and J by 1 base, with 11 bases between. The CDR3 runs 16 residues. From germline, CDR1 is KGHDR and CDR2 SFDVKD. This chain's CDR3 is CATSDLYRGGQETQYF. The CDR3 nucleotides read TGTGCCACCAGTGATTTGTATCGTGGAGGCCAAGAGACCCAGTACTTC.

The genes are TRBV18 and TRBJ1-2, with D perhaps TRBD1 (5 bases). The CDR3 runs 16 residues. Germline assignment: CDR1 KGHSH and CDR2 LQKENI. V gave up 5 bases and J gave up 1 base, with 17 bases separating them. CDR3 sequence reads: CASSVQKGKDNYGYTF. Written as DNA, the CDR3 is TGTGCCAGCTCAGTACAGAAGGGGAAAGATAACTATGGCTACACCTTC.

The gene calls are TRBV18 and TRBJ2-7; the D gene is possibly TRBD2 (6 bases). Trimming took off 2 bases at V and 0 bases at J, with 11 bases between the two ends. Germline lookup yields CDR1 KGHSH and CDR2 LQKENI. This CDR3 has 15 amino acids. CDR3 protein: CASSPIGGASYEQYF. Here the CDR3 DNA reads TGTGCCAGCTCACCAATCGGCGGGGCCTCCTACGAGCAGTACTTC.

CDR3 protein: CASSPSGRDTDTQYF. CDR3 bases: TGTGCCAGTAGTCCTAGCGGGAGGGACACAGATACGCAGTATTTT. This chain links TRBV19 with TRBJ2-3; 12 bases line up with TRBD2. CDR3 length: 15 residues. Germline assignment: CDR1 LNHDA and CDR2 SQIVND (reference sequence). V gave up 5 bases and J gave up 2 bases; unmatched junction bases: 2.

The genes are TRBV28 and TRBJ2-7, with 10 bases that match TRBD2. CDR1 is MDHEN and CDR2 is SYDVKM in the germline V gene. This CDR3 is 11 amino acids long. The CDR3 region is CVTSGVYEQYF. The CDR3 nucleotides are TGTGTAACTAGCGGGGTATACGAGCAGTACTTC.

The gene calls are TRBV4-1 and TRBJ1-1; TRBD1 agrees at 8 bases. J was trimmed by 11 bases and V by 2 bases; bases with no gene match: 10. The CDR3 is 14 residues long. Germline V gene sequence: CDR1 MGHRA, CDR2 YSYEKL. The CDR3 is CASSQPRQGRRAFF. CDR3 sequence (DNA): TGCGCCAGCAGCCAACCCCGACAGGGGAGAAGGGCTTTCTTT.

The rearrangement uses TRBV2 and TRBJ1-5, with D unresolved. The CDR3 covers 13 residues. Germline V gene data show CDR1 as SNHLY and CDR2 as FYNNEI. V lost 9 bases and J 0 bases, leaving 9 bases between the germline ends. CDR3: CASVRDSNQPQHF. The CDR3 DNA is TGTGCCAGTGTGCGGGATAGCAATCAGCCCCAGCATTTT.

V is TRBV9 and J is TRBJ1-1; no clear D. Trimming took off 5 bases at V and 0 bases at J, with 11 bases between the two ends. CDR1 SGDLS and CDR2 YYNGEE come from the germline V gene. The CDR3 totals 14 residues. The CDR3 DNA sequence: TGTGCCAGCAGTGTCAGTCAAGTGAACACTGAAGCTTTCTTT. Protein product: CASSVSQVNTEAFF.

The count of this clone is one. The V gene is TRBV28, the J gene TRBJ2-3; a possible D gene is TRBD1 (5 bases). This CDR3 region has 17 residues. The V gene lost 5 bases and the J gene lost 1 base, with 19 bases spanning the gap. CDR1 and CDR2 (germline): MDHEN, SYDVKM. The CDR3 DNA is TGTGCCAGCAGTCTCACCTCTGGGGCGCCTGGCACAGATACGCAGTATTTT. This encodes CASSLTSGAPGTDTQYF. The variable domain in full, completed from reference TRBV28 and TRBJ2-3, reads DVKVTQSSRYLVKRTGEKVFLECVQDMDHENMFWYRQDPGLGLRLIYFSYDVKMKEKGDIPEGYSVSREKKERFSLILESASTNQTSMYLCASSLTSGAPGTDTQYFGPGTRLTVL.

The chain carries TRBV29-1 and TRBJ1-2; 8 nucleotides line up with TRBD1. From germline, CDR1 is SQVTM and CDR2 ANQGSEA. Unmatched junction bases numbered 5, after V lost 0 bases and J lost 8 bases. The CDR3 totals 13 residues. The CDR3 region is CSVEDLDRGGYTF. CDR3 DNA sequence: TGCAGCGTTGAAGATCTAGACAGGGGAGGCTACACCTTC.